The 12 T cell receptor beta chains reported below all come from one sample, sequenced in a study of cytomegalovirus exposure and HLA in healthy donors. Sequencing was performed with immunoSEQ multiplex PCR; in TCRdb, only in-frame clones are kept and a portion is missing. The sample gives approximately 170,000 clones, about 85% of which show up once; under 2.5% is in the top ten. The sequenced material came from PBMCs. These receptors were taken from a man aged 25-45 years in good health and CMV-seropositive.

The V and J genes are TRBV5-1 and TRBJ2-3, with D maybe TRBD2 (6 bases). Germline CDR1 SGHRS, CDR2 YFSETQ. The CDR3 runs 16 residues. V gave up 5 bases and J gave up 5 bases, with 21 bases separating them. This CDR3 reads CASSLNLGGSGDTQYF. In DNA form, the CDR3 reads TGCGCCAGCAGTTTGAACCTAGGAGGGTCGGGAGATACGCAGTATTTT.

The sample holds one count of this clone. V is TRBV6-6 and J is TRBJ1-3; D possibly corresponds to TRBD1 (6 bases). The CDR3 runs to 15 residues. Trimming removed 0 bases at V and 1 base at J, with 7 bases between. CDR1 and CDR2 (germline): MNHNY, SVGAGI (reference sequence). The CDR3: CASSYSGQSGNTIYF. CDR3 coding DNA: TGTGCCAGCAGTTACTCGGGACAATCTGGAAACACCATATATTTT.

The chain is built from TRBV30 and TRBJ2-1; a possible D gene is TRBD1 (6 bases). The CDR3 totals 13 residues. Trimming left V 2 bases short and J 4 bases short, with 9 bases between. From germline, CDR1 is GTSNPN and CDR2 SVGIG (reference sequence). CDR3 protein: CAWSFRGYNEQFF. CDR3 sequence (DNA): TGTGCCTGGAGTTTCAGGGGTTACAATGAGCAGTTCTTC.

DNA of the CDR3: TGTGCCAGCAGTGAAGAGGCAGGGGGCTTTAATCAGCCCCAGCATTTT. It codes for CASSEEAGGFNQPQHF. J is TRBJ1-5 and V is TRBV2; 8 bases are shared with TRBD1. The trim removed 1 base at V and 4 bases at J, leaving 6 bases unmatched. Germline V gene sequence: CDR1 SNHLY, CDR2 FYNNEI. The CDR3 loop spans 16 amino acids.

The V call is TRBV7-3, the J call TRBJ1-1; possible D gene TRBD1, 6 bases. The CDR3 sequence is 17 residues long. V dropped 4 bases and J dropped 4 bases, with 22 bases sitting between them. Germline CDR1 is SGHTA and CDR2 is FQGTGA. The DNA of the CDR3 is TGTGCCAGCAGCTCAGGGGCAGGGGCTCTCCTAGGCACTGAAGCTTTCTTT. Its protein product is CASSSGAGALLGTEAFF.

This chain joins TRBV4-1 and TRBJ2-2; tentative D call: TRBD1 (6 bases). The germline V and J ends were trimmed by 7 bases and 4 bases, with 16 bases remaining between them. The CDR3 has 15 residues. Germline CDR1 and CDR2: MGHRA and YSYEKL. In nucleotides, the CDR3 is TGCGCCAGCAACTCGAGACAGGACAGCACCGGGGAGCTGTTTTTT. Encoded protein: CASNSRQDSTGELFF.

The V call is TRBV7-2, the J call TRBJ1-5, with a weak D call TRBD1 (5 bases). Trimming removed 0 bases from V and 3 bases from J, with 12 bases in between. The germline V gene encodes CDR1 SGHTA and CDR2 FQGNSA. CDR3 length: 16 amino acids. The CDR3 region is CASSLASPGDNQPQHF. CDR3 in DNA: TGTGCCAGCAGCTTAGCCAGTCCGGGGGACAATCAGCCCCAGCATTTT.

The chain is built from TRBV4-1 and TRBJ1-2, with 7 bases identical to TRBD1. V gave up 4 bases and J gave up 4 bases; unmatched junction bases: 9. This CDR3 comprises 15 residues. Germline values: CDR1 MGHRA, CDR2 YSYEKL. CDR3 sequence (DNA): TGCGCCAGCAGCCCCGGGACAGTCCCTGCCTATGGCTACACCTTC. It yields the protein CASSPGTVPAYGYTF.

Here the CDR3 reads CASSLGGAGGPDTQYF. The CDR3 DNA reads TGCGCCAGCAGCCTCGGGGGCGCGGGGGGTCCGGATACGCAGTATTTT. The chain is built from TRBV5-1 and TRBJ2-3; 8 nucleotides agree with TRBD2. Trimming at V came to 4 bases and at J to 6 bases, leaving 13 bases not matched to a gene. Germline values: CDR1 SGHRS, CDR2 YFSETQ. The CDR3 length is 16 residues.

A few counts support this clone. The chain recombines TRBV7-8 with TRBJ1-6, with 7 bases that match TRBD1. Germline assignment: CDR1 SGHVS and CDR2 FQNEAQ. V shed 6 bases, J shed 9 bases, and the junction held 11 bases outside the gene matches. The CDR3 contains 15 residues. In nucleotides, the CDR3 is TGTGCCAGCAGAGATCGGACAGGTTCTAGTTCACCCCTCCACTTT. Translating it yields CASRDRTGSSSPLHF.

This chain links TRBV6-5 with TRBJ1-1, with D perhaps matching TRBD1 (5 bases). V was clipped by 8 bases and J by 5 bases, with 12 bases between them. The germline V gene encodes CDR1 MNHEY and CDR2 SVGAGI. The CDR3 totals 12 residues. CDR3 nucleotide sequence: TGTGCCAGCTTTTACCAGGGAACTGAAGCTTTCTTT. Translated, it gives CASFYQGTEAFF.

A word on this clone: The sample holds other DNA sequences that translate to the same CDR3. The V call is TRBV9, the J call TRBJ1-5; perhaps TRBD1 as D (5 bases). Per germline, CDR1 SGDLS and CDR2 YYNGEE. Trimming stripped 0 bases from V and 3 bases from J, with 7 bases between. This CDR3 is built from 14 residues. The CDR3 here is CASSVGQSNQPQHF. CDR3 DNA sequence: TGTGCCAGCAGCGTAGGACAGTCCAATCAGCCCCAGCATTTT.